The rows below give T cell receptor beta chains drawn from one sample of a study of blood T cell repertoires in COVID-19. TCRdb's copy holds only in-frame clones and misses some; the assay was immunoSEQ multiplex PCR. The sample carries about 54,000 clones, around 81% recorded once. Sequencing was done on a sample of peripheral blood. These receptor sequences come from a woman in her fifties or sixties with acute or convalescent COVID-19. Both conserved end residues are part of each CDR3. D genes are given only for firm matches. Not all rows give a size; the values are once, few, many and, for expanded clones, a class.

few	TRBV7-8	TRBJ1-1	TRBD1	CASSLRDRGIDTEAFF	TGTGCCAGCAGCTTAAGGGACAGGGGGATAGACACTGAAGCTTTCTTT
.	TRBV30	TRBJ1-5	.	CAWSEGVGQPQHF	TGTGCCTGGAGTGAAGGGGTTGGTCAGCCCCAGCATTTT
.	TRBV24-1	TRBJ1-3	TRBD1	CATRAGGLSGNTIYF	TGTGCCACCAGAGCAGGGGGCCTCTCTGGAAACACCATATATTTT
.	TRBV14	TRBJ1-5	.	CASSQAYEGGKGNQPQHF	TGTGCCAGCAGCCAAGCTTATGAGGGAGGGAAAGGCAATCAGCCCCAGCATTTT
.	TRBV27	TRBJ2-7	.	CASSQGPSASYEQYF	TGTGCCAGCAGCCAGGGGCCGTCAGCCTCCTACGAGCAGTACTTC
.	TRBV20-1	TRBJ1-1	TRBD1	CSAKGQGRAFF	TGCAGTGCTAAGGGACAGGGTAGGGCTTTCTTT
.	TRBV5-1	TRBJ1-1	TRBD1	CASSLRTGQATEAFF	TGCGCCAGCAGCTTAAGGACAGGGCAAGCTACTGAAGCTTTCTTT
.	TRBV12-3/TRBV12-4	TRBJ2-7	TRBD1	CASKEGARDEQYF	TGTGCCAGCAAAGAGGGGGCGAGGGACGAGCAGTACTTC
.	TRBV9	TRBJ2-5	.	CASSVNSGETQYF	TGTGCCAGCAGCGTCAACAGTGGGGAGACCCAGTACTTC
.	TRBV5-1	TRBJ2-3	.	CASSLIGVSTDTQYF	TGCGCCAGCAGCTTGATCGGGGTTAGCACAGATACGCAGTATTTT
.	TRBV3-1/TRBV3-2	TRBJ1-1	TRBD1	CASSPSDRRRAEAFF	TGTGCCAGCAGCCCCTCGGACAGGAGGAGGGCTGAAGCTTTCTTT
.	TRBV28	TRBJ1-3	TRBD1	CASSRKGTGGKSGNTIYF	TGTGCCAGCAGCCGTAAGGGAACAGGGGGCAAATCTGGAAACACCATATATTTT
.	TRBV5-8	TRBJ2-1	.	CASTTGAGDIIGYNEQFF	TGTGCCAGCACCACTGGGGCAGGGGACATAATCGGTTACAATGAGCAGTTCTTC
.	TRBV24-1	TRBJ2-5	.	CATSDFSRDETQYF	TGTGCCACCAGTGATTTCTCCAGGGATGAGACCCAGTACTTC
.	TRBV11-2	TRBJ2-7	.	CASSPGGEQYF	TGTGCCAGCAGCCCAGGAGGGGAGCAGTACTTC
.	TRBV23-1	TRBJ1-6	.	CASSHCGRGFSPLHF	TGCGCCAGCAGTCATTGTGGCAGGGGATTTTCACCCCTCCACTTT
.	TRBV5-4	TRBJ2-3	.	CASSLARGNTDTQYF	TGTGCCAGCAGCTTGGCCAGAGGGAACACAGATACGCAGTATTTT
.	TRBV11-3	TRBJ2-7	.	CASSLEGAGEQYF	TGTGCCAGCAGCTTAGAGGGAGCTGGCGAGCAGTACTTC
.	TRBV4-1	TRBJ1-1	.	CASSQDELEAFF	TGCGCCAGCAGCCAAGATGAGCTTGAAGCTTTCTTT
.	TRBV5-6	TRBJ2-5	TRBD1	CASSLQGAWETQYF	TGTGCCAGCAGCTTACAGGGGGCGTGGGAGACCCAGTACTTC
.	TRBV7-2	TRBJ1-5	.	CASSLTENQPQHF	TGTGCCAGCAGCTTGACAGAGAATCAGCCCCAGCATTTT
once	TRBV6-2/TRBV6-3	TRBJ2-1	TRBD2	CASSFPGTSEYNEQFF	TGTGCCAGCAGCTTCCCCGGGACTAGCGAATACAATGAGCAGTTCTTC
.	TRBV5-6	TRBJ2-7	.	CASSLGRTSYEQYF	TGTGCCAGCAGCTTGGGTCGGACATCCTACGAGCAGTACTTC
.	TRBV14	TRBJ1-6	.	CASSQVGASPLHF	TGTGCCAGCAGCCAAGTGGGGGCTTCACCCCTCCACTTT
.	TRBV6-5	TRBJ2-2	TRBD2	CASRPRLANTGELFF	TGTGCCAGCAGGCCACGACTAGCCAACACCGGGGAGCTGTTTTTT
.	TRBV18	TRBJ1-4	TRBD1	CASSPPGQGPLGLFF	TGTGCCAGCTCACCACCGGGACAGGGGCCCTTGGGACTGTTTTTT
.	TRBV9	TRBJ2-3	.	CASSVGEDREDTQYF	TGTGCCAGCAGCGTAGGAGAGGACAGAGAAGATACGCAGTATTTT
once	TRBV6-6	TRBJ1-2	TRBD1	CASSPRQGYGYTF	TGTGCCAGCAGCCCACGACAGGGCTATGGCTACACCTTC
once	TRBV2	TRBJ1-5	.	CASNTLNSNQPQHF	TGTGCCAGCAACACATTAAATAGCAATCAGCCCCAGCATTTT
few	TRBV3-1/TRBV3-2	TRBJ1-6	.	CASSQDRGWEQSPLHF	TGTGCCAGCAGCCAAGATCGGGGGTGGGAGCAGTCACCCCTCCACTTT
.	TRBV15	TRBJ1-1	TRBD1	CATSRGGQGAVEAFF	TGTGCCACCAGCAGAGGGGGACAGGGGGCCGTTGAAGCTTTCTTT
.	TRBV19	TRBJ2-7	TRBD1	CASSPPGTGGREQYF	TGTGCCAGTAGTCCTCCCGGGACAGGGGGACGCGAGCAGTACTTC
.	TRBV7-9	TRBJ2-7	.	CASSSGESGSRSEQYF	TGTGCCAGCAGCTCTGGGGAGAGCGGGTCTAGATCCGAGCAGTACTTC
.	TRBV6-6	TRBJ1-2	TRBD1	CASSRPGTGDGGYTF	TGTGCCAGCAGCCGTCCCGGGACAGGGGACGGTGGCTACACCTTC
.	TRBV12-3/TRBV12-4	TRBJ2-7	.	CASSLAVRGEQYF	TGTGCCAGCAGTTTAGCGGTCAGAGGAGAGCAGTACTTC
.	TRBV7-9	TRBJ2-5	.	CASSLAGARKTQYF	TGTGCCAGCAGCTTAGCAGGGGCGAGAAAGACCCAGTACTTC
.	TRBV6-5	TRBJ2-1	.	CASSYPRTPNEQFF	TGTGCCAGCAGTTACCCCCGGACACCGAATGAGCAGTTCTTC
.	TRBV7-7	TRBJ2-3	TRBD2	CASSLISGGPTDTQYF	TGTGCTAGCAGCTTAATCAGCGGGGGCCCAACAGATACGCAGTATTTT
.	TRBV6-1	TRBJ1-1	TRBD1	CASSDPGQGGTEAFF	TGTGCCAGCAGTGATCCCGGACAGGGCGGCACTGAAGCTTTCTTT
.	TRBV6-1	TRBJ2-1	.	CASSDPSGTGNNEQFF	TGTGCCAGCAGTGACCCCTCGGGGACTGGTAACAATGAGCAGTTCTTC
.	TRBV19	TRBJ1-5	TRBD1	CASLRDRDSNQPQHF	TGTGCCAGTCTCCGGGACAGAGATAGCAATCAGCCCCAGCATTTT
few	TRBV24-1	TRBJ2-1	TRBD2	CATRGSGGNNEQFF	TGTGCCACCAGGGGTTCCGGGGGGAACAATGAGCAGTTCTTC
.	TRBV28	TRBJ2-5	TRBD2	CASSSRGVQETQYF	TGTGCCAGCAGTTCCCGGGGGGTTCAAGAGACCCAGTACTTC
.	TRBV10-1	TRBJ1-3	TRBD1	CASGSGQTKDTIYF	TGCGCCAGCGGGTCGGGACAGACGAAGGACACCATATATTTT
.	TRBV19	TRBJ1-1	TRBD1	CASTLGGTGLGAEAFF	TGTGCCAGTACCTTAGGGGGGACAGGACTCGGCGCTGAAGCTTTCTTT